This is a list of T cell receptor beta chains from one sample in a study of blood T cell repertoires in COVID-19. Sequencing used immunoSEQ multiplex PCR; TCRdb keeps in-frame clones, though not all of them. This table has roughly 43,000 clones, roughly 90% appearing once. Material for sequencing was peripheral blood. Every receptor here comes from a man aged 55-75 years with active COVID-19. The CDR3 runs from the conserved cysteine through the conserved F or W. A D gene is named only where the DNA matches it firmly. Size is stated for part of the rows, as once, few or many counts, or as a class when the clone is expanded.

v_call: TRBV5-1; j_call: TRBJ2-5; clone_size: few; d_call: TRBD1; cdr3_nt: TGCGCCAGCAGCTTCTCCGGGACAGGGTATTGGGAGACCCAGTACTTC; cdr3_aa: CASSFSGTGYWETQYF
v_call: TRBV6-5; j_call: TRBJ1-2; clone_size: .; d_call: TRBD1; cdr3_nt: TGTGCCAGCAGCCGAGGGGGACAGGGGGACTATGGCTACACCTTC; cdr3_aa: CASSRGGQGDYGYTF
v_call: TRBV19; j_call: TRBJ2-3; clone_size: few; d_call: TRBD2; cdr3_nt: TGTGCCAGTAGTGTTAGCGGGAGTACAGATACGCAGTATTTT; cdr3_aa: CASSVSGSTDTQYF
v_call: TRBV25-1; j_call: TRBJ2-7; clone_size: .; d_call: .; cdr3_nt: TGTGCCAGCAGTGAATTCAATCCCTACGAGCAGTACTTC; cdr3_aa: CASSEFNPYEQYF
v_call: TRBV4-2; j_call: TRBJ2-3; clone_size: medium-sized; d_call: .; cdr3_nt: TGTGCCAGCAGCATGCCGACGGGACACTCTAGCACAGATACGCAGTATTTT; cdr3_aa: CASSMPTGHSSTDTQYF
v_call: TRBV5-4; j_call: TRBJ2-7; clone_size: .; d_call: TRBD1; cdr3_nt: TGTGCCAGCAGCTCCGGGACAGCCTACGAGCAGTACTTC; cdr3_aa: CASSSGTAYEQYF
v_call: TRBV15; j_call: TRBJ1-3; clone_size: .; d_call: .; cdr3_nt: TGTGCCACCAGCAGAGATTCAGGGAACGGAAACACCATATATTTT; cdr3_aa: CATSRDSGNGNTIYF
v_call: TRBV6-4; j_call: TRBJ2-2; clone_size: .; d_call: TRBD1; cdr3_nt: TGTGCCAGCAGAAGACAGGGTGCCGGGGAGCTGTTTTTT; cdr3_aa: CASRRQGAGELFF
v_call: TRBV7-2; j_call: TRBJ2-2; clone_size: .; d_call: .; cdr3_nt: TGTGCCAGCAGCTTAGCCTCCAGGGCCACCGGGGAGCTGTTTTTT; cdr3_aa: CASSLASRATGELFF
v_call: TRBV11-3; j_call: TRBJ2-1; clone_size: once; d_call: .; cdr3_nt: TGTGCCAGCAGCTTAGGTCAGGGAACCCACAATGAGCAGTTCTTC; cdr3_aa: CASSLGQGTHNEQFF
v_call: TRBV3-1/TRBV3-2; j_call: TRBJ1-5; clone_size: .; d_call: .; cdr3_nt: TGTGCCAGCAGCCAAGGGGCGCACCAGCATTTT; cdr3_aa: CASSQGAHQHF
v_call: TRBV5-1; j_call: TRBJ2-7; clone_size: .; d_call: .; cdr3_nt: TGCGCCAGCAGCTTGGACATCGGGGAGCGTGGGTACGAGCAGTACTTC; cdr3_aa: CASSLDIGERGYEQYF
v_call: TRBV7-9; j_call: TRBJ2-7; clone_size: .; d_call: .; cdr3_nt: TGTGCCAGCAGGTTCGGTCTAAGAGGCAGGGTAACCTACGAGCAGTACTTC; cdr3_aa: CASRFGLRGRVTYEQYF
v_call: TRBV28; j_call: TRBJ1-1; clone_size: .; d_call: .; cdr3_nt: TGTGCCAGCAGTTTTCCCCAAAACACTGAAGCTTTCTTT; cdr3_aa: CASSFPQNTEAFF
v_call: TRBV18; j_call: TRBJ2-1; clone_size: once; d_call: .; cdr3_nt: TGTGCCAGCTCACCACCTAGCGGATCCTACAATGAGCAGTTCTTC; cdr3_aa: CASSPPSGSYNEQFF
v_call: TRBV5-1; j_call: TRBJ2-3; clone_size: .; d_call: TRBD2; cdr3_nt: TGCGCCAGCAGCCCAGTAGCGGGAGGGGGTACGCAGTATTTT; cdr3_aa: CASSPVAGGGTQYF